The 12 T cell receptor beta chains below were found in one sample sequenced in a study of technical replicates of blood from several donors. Sequencing was performed with immunoSEQ multiplex PCR; in TCRdb, only in-frame clones are kept and a portion is missing. The profile shows around 90,000 clones, over 90% of them singletons. The sequenced sample consisted of T cells isolated from PBMCs. The receptors derive from a human donor in good health.

DNA of the CDR3: TGCGCCAGCAGCCCACGTACATCAACCGGGACTAGCGCCAACAATGAGCAGTTCTTC. Residues: CASSPRTSTGTSANNEQFF. The chain uses TRBV5-1 and TRBJ2-1, with TRBD2 matching over 10 bases. V was clipped by 4 bases and J by 5 bases; unmatched bases: 18. Germline CDR1 SGHRS, CDR2 YFSETQ. The CDR3 has 19 residues.

The chain combines TRBV11-3 with TRBJ2-1; 8 bases agree with TRBD2. CDR1 and CDR2 (germline): SGHNT, YENEEA. The CDR3 runs to 19 residues. The V gene end was trimmed by 2 bases and the J gene end by 0 bases; junction bases not matched to a gene: 12. CDR3 region: CASSLSQSSGFLSYNEQFF. CDR3 nucleotides: TGTGCCAGCAGCTTATCCCAGTCTAGCGGGTTTCTCTCCTACAATGAGCAGTTCTTC.

The CDR3 region has the DNA TGTGCTACCCTGAGGGAGGACACCTACAATGAGCAGTTCTTC. It translates to CATLREDTYNEQFF. The chain links TRBV6-1 to TRBJ2-1, with a possible D match to TRBD2 (6 bases). The CDR3 is 14 amino acids. CDR1 and CDR2 (germline): MNHNS, SASEGT.

The genes are TRBV19 and TRBJ2-1, with 14 bases fitting TRBD2. Looked up from germline, CDR1 is LNHDA and CDR2 is SQIVND (reference sequence). After removal of 6 bases from V and 6 bases from J, the junction contained 10 bases not matched to a gene. CDR3 size: 17 residues. CDR3 sequence: CASRAGTSGSRGNEQFF. The CDR3 DNA follows: TGTGCCAGTAGGGCCGGGACTAGCGGGAGCCGGGGCAATGAGCAGTTCTTC.

Comment on this clone: The DNA is left out, because the CDR3 cannot be placed on it with certainty; the CDR3 is given as TCRdb lists it. This rearrangement joins TRBV2 to TRBJ2-7; the table's D call of TRBD1 was not tested on the DNA. Per the germline V gene, CDR1 is SNHLY and CDR2 is FYNNEI. The CDR3 comprises 12 residues, both ends counted. The CDR3 here is CASSTSDSLQYF.

This clone was detected a few times. V usage is TRBV28 and J usage is TRBJ1-4; the match to TRBD1 covers 7 bases. The CDR3 contains 15 residues. The ends lost 6 bases at V and 10 bases at J; junction bases unmatched: 14. CDR1 and CDR2 (germline): MDHEN, SYDVKM. The CDR3 sequence: CASRNDRVRTGKLFF. CDR3 nucleotide sequence: TGTGCCAGCAGAAATGACAGGGTTAGGACTGGAAAACTGTTTTTT.

The J gene is TRBJ2-1, the V gene TRBV5-1, with a possible D match to TRBD2 (6 bases). Per germline, CDR1 SGHRS and CDR2 YFSETQ. The CDR3 runs 15 residues. The V end lost 0 bases, the J end lost 5 bases, and 12 bases lay between the germline ends. DNA for the CDR3: TGCGCCAGCAGCTTGGAGTCGGGGGTGGACAATGAGCAGTTCTTC. It encodes CASSLESGVDNEQFF.

This sequence joins TRBV7-2 and TRBJ2-1; TRBD1 matches 12 bases. The trim removed 5 bases at V and 4 bases at J, leaving 6 bases unmatched. The CDR3 extends over 16 amino acids. CDR1 and CDR2 from the germline V gene are SGHTA and FQGNSA. Here the CDR3 reads CASSRDRGLGYNEQFF. For the CDR3, the DNA is TGTGCCAGCAGCCGGGACAGGGGGCTCGGTTACAATGAGCAGTTCTTC.

The genes are TRBV6-6 and TRBJ1-3; a possible D gene is TRBD1 (6 bases). The CDR3 contains 16 residues. V lost 6 bases and J lost 1, with 16 bases in between. The germline V gene encodes CDR1 MNHNY and CDR2 SVGAGI (reference sequence). This CDR3 is CASRKLETGSGNTIYF. The CDR3 DNA reads as TGTGCCAGCAGAAAACTAGAAACAGGGTCTGGAAACACCATATATTTT.

This chain uses TRBV11-2 with TRBJ2-7; TRBD2 aligns across 9 bases. V lost 5 bases to trimming and J lost 0 bases; unmatched junction nucleotides: 8. The germline V gene encodes CDR1 SGHAT and CDR2 FQNNGV. This CDR3 region has 16 residues. CDR3: CASSAGLAGSSYEQYF. CDR3 coding DNA: TGTGCCAGCAGCGCCGGGCTAGCGGGGAGCTCCTACGAGCAGTACTTC.

The rearrangement uses TRBV27 and TRBJ2-1, with D perhaps TRBD2 (7 bases). This CDR3 spans 16 amino acids. V lost 6 bases and J lost 0, with 15 bases in between. Germline CDR1 is MNHEY and CDR2 is SMNVEV (reference sequence). The CDR3 spells CASRPEGGSSYNEQFF. CDR3 bases: TGTGCCAGCAGGCCAGAGGGGGGGAGCTCCTACAATGAGCAGTTCTTC.

The chain couples TRBV7-8 to TRBJ2-5; 7 nucleotides agree with TRBD2. Losses at the gene ends were 7 bases for V and 5 bases for J; bases not matched to a gene: 10. The germline CDR1 and CDR2 sequences are SGHVS and FQNEAQ. This CDR3 has 14 amino acids. The CDR3 here is CASIGLGMGETQYF. CDR3 DNA: TGTGCCAGCATCGGACTAGGGATGGGCGAGACCCAGTACTTC.